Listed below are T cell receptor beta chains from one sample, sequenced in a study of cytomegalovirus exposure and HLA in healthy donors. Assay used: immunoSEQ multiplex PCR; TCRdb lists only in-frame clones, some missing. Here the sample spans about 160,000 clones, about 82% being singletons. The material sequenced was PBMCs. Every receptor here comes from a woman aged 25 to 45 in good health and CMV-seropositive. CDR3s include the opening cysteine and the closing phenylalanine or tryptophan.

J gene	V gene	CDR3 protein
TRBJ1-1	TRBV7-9	CASSLNRDATEAFF
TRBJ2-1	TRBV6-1	CASSGTASSYNEQFF
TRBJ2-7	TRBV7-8	CASSPQVDEQYF
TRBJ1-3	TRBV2	CASSARQVVISGNTIYF
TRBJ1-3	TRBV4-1	CASSQVSSGGGNTIYF
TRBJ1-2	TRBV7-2	CASRSSDRNYGYTF
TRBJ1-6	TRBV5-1	CASSLGGVDSPLHF
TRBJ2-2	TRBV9	CASSVVGTSGGGGELFF
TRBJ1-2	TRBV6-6	CASSYTANYGYTF
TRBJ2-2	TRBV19	CASRGQVNTGELFF
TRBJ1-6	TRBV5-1	CASSRNRGSYNSPLHF
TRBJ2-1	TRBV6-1	CASSDGRGGVEQFF
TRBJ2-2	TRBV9	CASSVRAGEIGELFF
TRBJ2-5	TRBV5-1	CASSYYTSYQETQYF